A single sample is the source of the 2 T cell receptor beta chains below, sequenced in a study of T cells in Graves' hyperthyroidism and ophthalmopathy. Researchers took RNA transcripts and amplified the TCR beta CDR3 regions from them. The TCR CDR3 was amplified in a first-round RT-PCR using the HTBI primer set. TCRdb re-analysed the multiplex PCR reads in MiXCR, keeping a single row per CDR3 protein. The table lists 550,000 to 700,000 distinct CDR3 sequences, 35% to 55% of them singletons. The sample consisted of peripheral blood or thyroid tissue (not recorded which). The receptor set was obtained from an adult woman with Graves' disease, either hyperthyroidism or ophthalmopathy (not recorded which).

This clonotype has ten or more counts. This rearrangement joins TRBV2 to TRBJ2-7; 7 nucleotides agree with TRBD1. This CDR3 spans 14 amino acids. The V gene end was trimmed by 3 bases and the J gene end by 1 base; junction bases not matched to a gene: 3. The germline V gene encodes CDR1 SNHLY and CDR2 FYNNEI. The CDR3 here is CASSDRTGSYEQYF. The CDR3 DNA reads as TGTGCCAGCAGTGACCGGACAGGATCCTACGAGCAGTACTTC.

Comment on this clonotype: This may be a read error, as it is one base from a much larger clone. This chain joins TRBV10-3 and TRBJ2-6; no clear D. The CDR3 length is 15 residues. Germline CDR1 and CDR2: ENHRY and SYGVKD. V lost 6 bases to trimming and J lost 2 bases, with 11 bases between them. Written as DNA, the CDR3 is TGTGCCATCAGCGAGGACGTCGCTGGGGCCAACGTCCTGACTTTC. This gives the protein CAISEDVAGANVLTF.